This T cell receptor beta chain was observed in a study of vaccination and CD4 T cells after COVID-19 (dated by TCRdb to 2022 to 2024). For the wider study: Every convalescent patient had a positive nasal swab PCR test for SARS-CoV-2, with mild disease in several patients and severe disease in one. Post-vaccine blood samples were obtained a median of around 74 days after the second vaccine dose, with a range of roughly 13 to 250 days. The spike-specific CD4+ TCR repertoire was compared before and after mRNA vaccination in fewer than eleven COVID-19 convalescent patients and a few infection-naive healthy vaccine recipients. Control cultures received a CEFX viral epitope pool as the positive control, an HIV-1 Nef peptide pool as the negative control, or no peptide. Participants received two doses of either the Pfizer-BioNTech BNT162b2 vaccine (n=8) or the Moderna mRNA-1273 vaccine (n=2). For stimulating the cultures, overlapping spike peptide pools were used, derived from SARS-CoV-2 as well as from the common cold coronaviruses HCoV-NL63, HCoV-OC43 and HCoV-229E. Post-COVID blood samples were collected from convalescent patients a median of about 92 days after diagnosis, with a range of about 30 to 161 days. In the convalescent cohort there were six males and four females, among whom were two Hispanic individuals, seven Caucasians, two Asians and one multiracial person. The study at large found these results: Of the vaccine-specific clones in convalescent patients, 304 of 307, or nearly all, reacted only to SARS-CoV-2 spike and did not cross-react with common cold coronaviruses. The number of convalescent patients in the study was relatively small, and the study did not examine early timepoints following natural infection. Although the median number of SARS-CoV-2-reactive clonotypes went up from more than 20 after infection to 38 after vaccination, the increase was not significant. In convalescent patients, a median roughly 85% of post-vaccine SARS-CoV-2-reactive clones were detected only after vaccination, and vaccine-specific priming was suggested by this finding.

Concerning this clonotype: This receptor's antigen is unknown. No much larger clone is present one base from it, and per-base qualities are unavailable.

Based on the germline V gene, the CDR1 and CDR2 sequences are ENHRY and SYGVKD. The V and J ends are trimmed by 3 bases and 1 base, leaving 7 bases between them. Counted from cysteine to phenylalanine, this CDR3 has 13 amino acids. The kept DNA is CDR3 alone, 39 bases in frame from the first base. The sample's treatment or condition label, decoded: approximately nine-day PBMC culture with coronavirus spike peptide pools or control peptides (ViraFEST assay). The ViraFEST assay was used in the study, in which antigen-specific T cells were expanded with peptide pools and expanded clonotypes were subsequently identified by TCR sequencing. The convalescent patients' positive SARS-CoV-2 PCR tests were from March to December 2020, which was before the Alpha, Beta and Delta variants emerged in the United States. Each well held about 2.2 million PBMCs cultured in IMDM containing roughly 5% human AB serum and roughly 9.7 IU/ml IL-2, with 10 ug/ml peptide pools added. Half of the culture medium was replaced with fresh IL-2-containing medium on days 3 and 7. CD4+ T cells were isolated after around 9 days of culture through negative selection using the EasySep CD4+ T cell isolation kit. Ficoll-Paque Plus gradient centrifugation was used to isolate PBMCs from whole blood, and the isolated PBMCs were then either used fresh or cryopreserved at -140C. Culture conditions were generally each tested in triplicate wells.

Library generation was performed with PCR. DNA from cultured CD4+ T cells was subjected to TCR sequencing with the Oncomine TCR Beta short-read assay at the Johns Hopkins FTIC core. The QIAamp micro DNA kit was used to extract genomic DNA from the cultured CD4+ T cells. The Oncomine TCR Beta libraries from cultured CD4+ T cells were pooled using unique dual indexes and then sequenced on an Illumina iSeq 100. As for how the authors treated the data: Non-productive sequences were removed, and CDR3s not starting with C, not ending with F or W, or shorter than 7 amino acids were discarded. Antigen-specific clonotypes were identified with the MANAFEST web application by comparing peptide-stimulated wells with reference and other culture wells. An FDR below 0.05, an odds ratio above 5, and a productive frequency above 0.1% in at least two of three replicate wells were required for clones to be considered positive. A clonotype counted as cross-reactive if it showed significant expansion both in the SARS-CoV-2 spike wells and in at least one common cold coronavirus spike condition. Using R version 3.6.1, CDR3 homology was evaluated through Levenshtein distances (stringdist) along with unrooted phylogenetic trees (ape). TCRdb reanalyzed the raw reads on its own, using fastp at Q25 for trimming and MiXCR for clone calling, and kept in-frame beta chains. Rows with one shared CDR3 protein collapse into an entry with the most common genes and DNA. In this record, the V and J calls reflect TCRdb's handling and not the investigators' own analysis. This sample is represented by about 13,000 distinct CDR3 sequences; around 45% of them were singletons. The ten largest clones take up 17% of the sample.

The source material was cultured CD4+ T cells from blood. This receptor chain uses TRBV10-3 and TRBJ2-7; the D segment could be TRBD1, given 5 matching bases. The TCR originated in a human donor with COVID-19. In nucleotide form, the sequence is TGTGCCATCAGTGATCAGGGTTCCTACGAGCAGTACTTC. It codes for CAISDQGSYEQYF.